Listed below are T cell receptor beta chains from one sample, sequenced in a study of identifying expanded T cells in peripheral blood. TCRdb's copy holds only in-frame clones and misses some; the assay was immunoSEQ multiplex PCR. The sample contains 90,000 to 95,000 clones, around 90% of which appear only once. Material for sequencing was blood. Every receptor here comes from a person between 18 and 75 years old in good health. Each CDR3 is given with its conserved first and last residue. A D gene is named only where the DNA matches it firmly. Clone size is shown for a subset of rows, as once, few, many or a class of expanded clone.

TRBJ2-1 NA TRBV14 NA CASSNRLGQFF TGTGCCAGCAGCAATCGGTTGGGGCAGTTCTTC
TRBJ1-1 NA TRBV6-5 TRBD1 CASSYGDRGNTEAFF TGTGCCAGCAGTTACGGCGACAGGGGTAACACTGAAGCTTTCTTT
TRBJ2-3 NA TRBV4-2 NA CASSQGQTDTDTQYF TGTGCCAGCAGCCAAGGCCAGACGGACACAGATACGCAGTATTTT
TRBJ1-3 once TRBV5-1 NA CASSPDSVPFSGNTIYF TGCGCCAGCAGCCCCGACAGTGTCCCCTTCTCTGGAAACACCATATATTTT
TRBJ2-2 NA TRBV9 TRBD2 CASSGEGAGELFF TGTGCCAGCAGCGGGGAGGGCGCCGGGGAGCTGTTTTTT
TRBJ2-7 once TRBV11-3 TRBD2 CASSSIPGLAREQYF TGTGCCAGCAGCTCAATACCGGGACTAGCTAGAGAGCAGTACTTC
TRBJ1-2 few TRBV11-2 NA CASSLGNQGLGYTF TGTGCCAGCAGCTTAGGGAACCAAGGGTTAGGCTACACCTTC
TRBJ1-1 NA TRBV6-5 NA CASSYSMGFEAFF TGTGCCAGCAGTTACTCGATGGGGTTCGAGGCTTTCTTT
TRBJ1-1 NA TRBV18 NA CASSPTQGRTEAFF TGTGCCAGCTCACCAACCCAGGGGCGAACTGAAGCTTTCTTT
TRBJ1-1 NA TRBV29-1 NA CSVERRGTEAFF TGCAGCGTTGAACGCAGGGGTACTGAAGCTTTCTTT
TRBJ1-1 NA TRBV11-3 NA CASSPQAMNTEAFF TGTGCCAGCAGCCCACAAGCCATGAACACTGAAGCTTTCTTT
TRBJ2-7 NA TRBV7-2 TRBD2 CASSLVGLAGGEQYF TGTGCCAGCAGCTTAGTCGGGCTAGCGGGAGGCGAGCAGTACTTC
TRBJ2-1 NA TRBV7-3 NA CASSLAGVDVGNEQFF TGTGCCAGCAGCTTAGCAGGGGTAGACGTTGGCAATGAGCAGTTCTTC
TRBJ2-7 NA TRBV27 TRBD1 CASSSSGTGSYEQYF TGTGCCAGCAGTTCCTCGGGGACAGGGTCCTACGAGCAGTACTTC
TRBJ2-1 NA TRBV9 NA CASSAQGSVNEQFF TGTGCCAGCAGCGCCCAGGGCTCGGTCAATGAGCAGTTCTTC
TRBJ1-6 NA TRBV10-3 TRBD1 CAIRGTGDSPLHF TGTGCCATTAGGGGGACAGGGGATTCACCCCTCCACTTT
TRBJ2-5 few TRBV14 NA CASGSGHKETQYF TGTGCCAGCGGTAGCGGACATAAAGAGACCCAGTACTTC
TRBJ2-3 NA TRBV30 TRBD1 CAWSVGQGLQDTQYF TGTGCCTGGAGTGTGGGACAGGGCTTGCAAGATACGCAGTATTTT
TRBJ1-2 few TRBV19 NA CASRRDGPYGYTF TGTGCCAGTAGGCGGGACGGGCCCTATGGCTACACCTTC
TRBJ2-7 NA TRBV7-3 TRBD2 CASSLGTSGSYEQYF TGTGCCAGCAGCTTAGGGACTAGCGGGAGCTACGAGCAGTACTTC
TRBJ1-1 NA TRBV12-5 NA CASGYVKQVVNTEAFF TGTGCTAGTGGTTACGTAAAACAGGTGGTGAACACTGAAGCTTTCTTT
TRBJ2-1 NA TRBV19 NA CASEGRGTYNEQFF TGTGCCAGTGAAGGACGTGGGACCTACAATGAGCAGTTCTTC
TRBJ2-3 NA TRBV9 TRBD1 CASSVETGGTDTQYF TGTGCCAGCAGCGTTGAGACAGGGGGCACAGATACGCAGTATTTT
TRBJ1-6 NA TRBV27 NA CASRGDGTLHF TGTGCCAGCAGAGGAGACGGGACCCTCCACTTT
TRBJ2-1 NA TRBV4-1 TRBD2 CASSQEGSGGGASNEQFF TGCGCCAGCAGCCAAGAGGGATCGGGCGGGGGGGCCTCGAATGAGCAGTTCTTC
TRBJ2-5 NA TRBV19 NA CASRKGPEETQYF TGTGCCAGTCGGAAAGGGCCCGAAGAGACCCAGTACTTC
TRBJ1-3 NA TRBV12-5 TRBD1 CASGLNRGSGNTIYF TGTGCTAGTGGTTTGAACAGGGGTTCTGGAAACACCATATATTTT
TRBJ2-7 few TRBV11-2 TRBD2 CASSLGGGGPYEQYF TGTGCCAGCAGCTTAGGTGGCGGGGGGCCCTACGAGCAGTACTTC
TRBJ1-2 NA TRBV29-1 NA CSVEIPRVGYGYTF TGCAGCGTTGAGATCCCCCGGGTTGGCTATGGCTACACCTTC
TRBJ2-6 once TRBV7-7 TRBD2 CASSLGGGSGANVLTF TGTGCCAGCAGCTTAGGCGGGGGGTCTGGGGCCAACGTCCTGACTTTC
TRBJ2-4 NA TRBV7-2 TRBD1 CASSLGPDRDSFF TGTGCCAGCAGCTTGGGACCCGACCGGGACAGTTTCTTC
TRBJ2-2 NA TRBV30 NA CAWNSVGAAGELFF TGTGCCTGGAATTCGGTAGGCGCGGCCGGGGAGCTGTTTTTT
TRBJ2-2 NA TRBV7-3 NA CASSSLQGRRWELFF TGTGCCAGCAGCTCCTTACAGGGTCGAAGGTGGGAGCTGTTTTTT
TRBJ2-2 NA TRBV18 TRBD2 CASSPQFGSGGATGELFF TGTGCCAGCTCACCTCAATTTGGCAGCGGGGGCGCCACCGGGGAGCTGTTTTTT
TRBJ2-4 NA TRBV5-6 TRBD1 CASSPGQGSIQYF TGTGCCAGCAGCCCGGGACAGGGGAGCATTCAGTACTTC
TRBJ2-3 few TRBV10-2 NA CASSEFRTPPTDTQYF TGCGCCAGCAGTGAGTTCCGAACTCCGCCTACAGATACGCAGTATTTT
TRBJ2-3 NA TRBV27 NA CASSLEPSTDTQYF TGTGCCAGCAGTTTGGAACCGTCCACAGATACGCAGTATTTT
TRBJ1-3 NA TRBV5-1 NA CASSLGGRGDSGNTIYF TGCGCCAGCAGCTTGGGGGGGCGAGGCGACTCTGGAAACACCATATATTTT
TRBJ1-2 NA TRBV11-2 NA CASSLGFREGGGYTF TGTGCCAGCAGCTTAGGGTTCCGCGAAGGTGGTGGCTACACCTTC
TRBJ2-2 NA TRBV28 TRBD2 CASSSFGGTSGKPGELFF TGTGCCAGCAGTAGTTTTGGTGGGACTAGCGGGAAACCCGGGGAGCTGTTTTTT
TRBJ2-3 NA TRBV7-9 NA CASSLGLGPTDTQYF TGTGCCAGCAGCTTAGGCCTAGGACCCACAGATACGCAGTATTTT
TRBJ1-1 NA TRBV19 TRBD1 CASSIGQGRTEAFF TGTGCCAGTAGTATCGGACAGGGGCGGACTGAAGCTTTCTTT
TRBJ2-3 NA TRBV18 TRBD1 CASSRQGPSTDTQYF TGTGCCAGCTCAAGACAGGGCCCTAGCACAGATACGCAGTATTTT
TRBJ2-3 NA TRBV7-9 TRBD2 CASSVAGGNADTQYF TGTGCCAGCTCAGTAGCGGGAGGGAACGCAGATACGCAGTATTTT
TRBJ1-2 NA TRBV19 NA CASSRIQGGGVRGYTF TGTGCCAGTAGTAGGATACAGGGTGGCGGTGTTCGTGGCTACACCTTC
TRBJ2-1 NA TRBV9 TRBD1 CASSARLDRVDNEQFF TGTGCCAGCAGCGCTAGATTGGACAGGGTGGACAATGAGCAGTTCTTC
TRBJ1-1 NA TRBV7-9 NA CASSSTVMNTEAFF TGTGCCAGCAGCTCGACAGTAATGAACACTGAAGCTTTCTTT
TRBJ1-2 NA TRBV10-3 NA CAISTIDSYGYTF TGTGCCATCTCCACGATAGACAGCTATGGCTACACCTTC
TRBJ1-2 once TRBV30 NA CAWRAYWGGYTF TGTGCCTGGAGGGCCTATTGGGGGGGCTACACCTTC